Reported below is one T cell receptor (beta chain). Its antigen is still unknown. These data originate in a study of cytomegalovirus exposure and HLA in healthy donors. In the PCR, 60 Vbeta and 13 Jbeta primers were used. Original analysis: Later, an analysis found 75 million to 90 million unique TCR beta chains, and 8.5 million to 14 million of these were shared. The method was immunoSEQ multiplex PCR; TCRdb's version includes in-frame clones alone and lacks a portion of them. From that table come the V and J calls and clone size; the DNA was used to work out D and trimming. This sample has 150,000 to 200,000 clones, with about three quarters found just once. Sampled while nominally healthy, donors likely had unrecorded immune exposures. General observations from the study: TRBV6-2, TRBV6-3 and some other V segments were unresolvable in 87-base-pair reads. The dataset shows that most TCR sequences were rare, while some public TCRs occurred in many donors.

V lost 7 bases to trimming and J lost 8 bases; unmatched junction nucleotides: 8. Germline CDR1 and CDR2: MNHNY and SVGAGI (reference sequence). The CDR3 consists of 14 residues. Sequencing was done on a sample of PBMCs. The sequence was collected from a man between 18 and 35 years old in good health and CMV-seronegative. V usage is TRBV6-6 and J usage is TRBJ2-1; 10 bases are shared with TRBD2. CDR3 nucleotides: TGTGCCAGCAACCCAAACCTAGCGGGGGATGAGCAGTTCTTC. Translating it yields CASNPNLAGDEQFF.